These 5 T cell receptor beta chains came from one sample sequenced in a study of early T cells in non-severe SARS-CoV-2 infection. TCRdb reanalysed the 5' RACE reads using MiXCR and keeps one entry per CDR3 protein. Seen here are under 70,000 distinct CDR3 sequences, around 10% observed once, and the top ten hold 3.5% to 4%. Sequencing input: whole blood. All receptors derive from an adult who was a healthcare worker with PCR-confirmed SARS-CoV-2 infection or an uninfected control (not recorded which).

This clonotype was counted many times. The rearrangement links TRBV19 to TRBJ1-5; 10 bases fit TRBD1. Unmatched junction bases numbered 4, after V lost 10 bases and J lost 7 bases. The CDR3 consists of 12 residues. The germline V gene encodes CDR1 LNHDA and CDR2 SQIVND (reference sequence). This CDR3 is CATGQGRQPQHF. Here the CDR3 DNA reads TGTGCCACGGGACAGGGGAGGCAGCCCCAGCATTTT.

This clonotype was observed a few times. CDR3 sequence: CASSVNRIPNTGELFF. The CDR3 DNA follows: TGTGCCAGCAGCGTAAACAGGATACCGAACACCGGGGAGCTGTTTTTT. The chain uses TRBV7-2 and TRBJ2-2; tentative D call: TRBD1 (5 bases). The V and J ends lost 5 bases and 0 bases respectively, with 13 bases between them. The CDR3 totals 16 residues. Germline CDR1 SGHTA, CDR2 FQGNSA.

The V call is TRBV27, the J call TRBJ1-1, with a weak D call TRBD1 (6 bases). Germline CDR1 is MNHEY and CDR2 is SMNVEV (reference sequence). Deletions cut 0 bases from V and 5 bases from J, with 13 bases between. The CDR3 runs to 15 residues. The chain's CDR3 is CASSLSQGLLTEAFF. The CDR3 DNA reads TGTGCCAGCAGTTTATCTCAGGGGTTGTTGACTGAAGCTTTCTTT.

Ten or more counts support this clonotype. V and J are TRBV11-2 and TRBJ1-2, with 10 bases that match TRBD1. The germline V gene encodes CDR1 SGHAT and CDR2 FQNNGV. CDR3 length equals 14 residues. With 5 bases clipped from V and 2 bases from J, the junction kept 2 bases outside the gene matches. The CDR3 DNA is TGTGCCAGCAGCCGGACAGGGGGGAACTATGGCTACACCTTC. Its translation is CASSRTGGNYGYTF.

This clonotype was seen only a few times. This chain links TRBV28 with TRBJ1-2; TRBD1 might be the D (5 bases). CDR1 and CDR2 (germline): MDHEN, SYDVKM. The CDR3 has 13 amino acids. The germline V and J ends were trimmed by 6 bases and 4 bases, with 12 bases remaining between them. In DNA form, the CDR3 reads TGTGCCAGCAGAGCCGACAGAACCTATGGCTACACCTTC. Protein product: CASRADRTYGYTF.